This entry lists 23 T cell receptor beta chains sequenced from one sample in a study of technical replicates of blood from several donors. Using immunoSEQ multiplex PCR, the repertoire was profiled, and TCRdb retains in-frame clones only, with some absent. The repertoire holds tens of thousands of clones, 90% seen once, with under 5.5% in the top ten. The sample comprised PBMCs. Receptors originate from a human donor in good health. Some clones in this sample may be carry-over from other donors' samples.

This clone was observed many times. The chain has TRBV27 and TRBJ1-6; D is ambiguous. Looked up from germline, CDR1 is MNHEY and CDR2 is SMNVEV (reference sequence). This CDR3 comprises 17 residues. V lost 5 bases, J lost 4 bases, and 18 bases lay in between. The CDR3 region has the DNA TGTGCCAGCAGTACCCGACTGCTAACAACTTATAATTCACCCCTCCACTTT. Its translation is CASSTRLLTTYNSPLHF.

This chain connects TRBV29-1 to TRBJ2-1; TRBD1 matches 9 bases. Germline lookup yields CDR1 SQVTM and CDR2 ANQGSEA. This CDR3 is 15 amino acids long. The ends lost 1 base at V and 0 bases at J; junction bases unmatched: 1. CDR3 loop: CSVEGGQGSYNEQFF. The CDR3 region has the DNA TGCAGCGTTGAAGGGGGACAGGGCTCCTACAATGAGCAGTTCTTC.

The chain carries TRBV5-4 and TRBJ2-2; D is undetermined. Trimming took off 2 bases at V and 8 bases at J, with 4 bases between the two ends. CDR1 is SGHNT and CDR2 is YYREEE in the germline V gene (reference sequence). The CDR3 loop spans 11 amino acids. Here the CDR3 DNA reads TGTGCCAGCAGCTTTCAGGGGGAGCTGTTTTTT. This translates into CASSFQGELFF.

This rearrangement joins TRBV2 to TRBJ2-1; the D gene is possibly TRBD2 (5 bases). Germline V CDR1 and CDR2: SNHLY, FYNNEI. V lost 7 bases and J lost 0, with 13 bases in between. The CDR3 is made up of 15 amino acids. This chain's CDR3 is CASTILAGSYNEQFF. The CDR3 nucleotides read TGTGCCAGCACCATACTCGCGGGCTCCTACAATGAGCAGTTCTTC.

In nucleotides, the CDR3 is TGTGCCAGCAGTGAAGTTTCGACAGGGAATCTCTACGAGCAGTACTTC. Its protein product is CASSEVSTGNLYEQYF. J is TRBJ2-7 and V is TRBV2; 7 bases are shared with TRBD1. The CDR3 length is 16 residues. Germline-derived CDR1 and CDR2 are SNHLY and FYNNEI. V trimming: 1 base; J trimming: 3 bases; junction bases outside the gene matches: 9.

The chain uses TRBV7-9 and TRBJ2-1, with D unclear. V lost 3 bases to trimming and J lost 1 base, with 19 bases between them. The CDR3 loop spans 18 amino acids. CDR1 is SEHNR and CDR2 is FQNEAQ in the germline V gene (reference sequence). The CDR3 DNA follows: TGTGCCAGCAGCTTTATTTATTGGGCTCCCAGTTCCTACAATGAGCAGTTCTTC. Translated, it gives CASSFIYWAPSSYNEQFF. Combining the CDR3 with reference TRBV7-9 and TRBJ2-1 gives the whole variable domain DTGVSQNPRHKITKRGQNVTFRCDPISEHNRLYWYRQTLGQGPEFLTYFQNEAQLEKSRLLSDRFSAERPKGSFSTLEIQRTEQGDSAMYLCASSFIYWAPSSYNEQFFGPGTRLTVL.

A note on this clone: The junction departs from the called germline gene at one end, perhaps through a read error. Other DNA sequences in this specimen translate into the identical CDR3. The CDR3 DNA follows: TGTGCCAGTAGCGTAGTGGACAGCCGATTTGATCAGCCCCAGCATTTT. Encoded protein: CASSVVDSRFDQPQHF. The chain has TRBV9 and TRBJ1-5; TRBD1 is a possible D gene (6 bases). Germline lookup yields CDR1 SGDLS and CDR2 YYNGEE. The CDR3 length is 16 residues.

CDR3 protein: CASSLAGVGGYTF. Here the CDR3 DNA reads TGCGCCAGCAGCTTGGCAGGGGTAGGCGGCTACACCTTC. This chain uses TRBV5-1 with TRBJ1-2; perhaps TRBD1 as D (6 bases). This CDR3 region has 13 residues. Between the trimmed V and J ends, which lost 0 bases and 8 bases, there was a span of 11 bases. Germline V gives CDR1 SGHRS, CDR2 YFSETQ.

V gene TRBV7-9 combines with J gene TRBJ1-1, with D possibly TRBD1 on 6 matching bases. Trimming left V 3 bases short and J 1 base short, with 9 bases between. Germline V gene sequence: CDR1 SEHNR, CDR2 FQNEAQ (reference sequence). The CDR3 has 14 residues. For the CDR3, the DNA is TGTGCCAGCAGCTTTTGGACAGCGAACACTGAAGCTTTCTTT. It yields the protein CASSFWTANTEAFF.

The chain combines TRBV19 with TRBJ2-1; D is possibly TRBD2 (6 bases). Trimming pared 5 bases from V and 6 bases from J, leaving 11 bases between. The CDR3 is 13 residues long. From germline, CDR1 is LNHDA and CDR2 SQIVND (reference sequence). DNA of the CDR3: TGTGCCAGTAGTGCGACTAGAACCAATGAGCAGTTCTTC. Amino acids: CASSATRTNEQFF. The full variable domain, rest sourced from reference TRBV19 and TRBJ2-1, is DGGITQSPKYLFRKEGQNVTLSCEQNLNHDAMYWYRQDPGQGLRLIYYSQIVNDFQKGDIAEGYSVSREKKESFPLTVTSAQKNPTAFYLCASSATRTNEQFFGPGTRLTVL.

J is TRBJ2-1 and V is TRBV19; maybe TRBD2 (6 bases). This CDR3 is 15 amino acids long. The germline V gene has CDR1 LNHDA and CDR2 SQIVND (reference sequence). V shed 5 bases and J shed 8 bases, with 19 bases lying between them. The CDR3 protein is CASSGVGGTRDEQFF. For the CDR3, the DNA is TGTGCCAGTAGTGGCGTGGGGGGTACTAGGGATGAGCAGTTCTTC. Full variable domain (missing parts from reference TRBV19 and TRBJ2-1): DGGITQSPKYLFRKEGQNVTLSCEQNLNHDAMYWYRQDPGQGLRLIYYSQIVNDFQKGDIAEGYSVSREKKESFPLTVTSAQKNPTAFYLCASSGVGGTRDEQFFGPGTRLTVL.

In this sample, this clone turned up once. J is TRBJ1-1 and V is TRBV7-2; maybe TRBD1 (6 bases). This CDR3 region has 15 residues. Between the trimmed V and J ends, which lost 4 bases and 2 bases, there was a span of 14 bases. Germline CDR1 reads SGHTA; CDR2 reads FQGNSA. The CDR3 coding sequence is TGTGCCAGCAGCTGGAAGGGGACACCTAACACTGAAGCTTTCTTT. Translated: CASSWKGTPNTEAFF.

In nucleotides, the CDR3 is TGTGCCAGCAGCTTGGTGACAGGGAGCACCGGGGAGCTGTTTTTT. Its protein product is CASSLVTGSTGELFF. J is TRBJ2-2 and V is TRBV5-5; TRBD1 aligns across 7 bases. The germline CDR1 and CDR2 sequences are SGHKS and YYEKEE (reference sequence). After removal of 0 bases from V and 4 bases from J, the junction contained 3 bases not matched to a gene. The CDR3 totals 15 residues.

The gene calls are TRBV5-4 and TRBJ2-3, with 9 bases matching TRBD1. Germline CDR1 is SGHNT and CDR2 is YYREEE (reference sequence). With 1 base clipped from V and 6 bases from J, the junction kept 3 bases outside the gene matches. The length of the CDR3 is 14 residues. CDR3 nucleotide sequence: TGTGCCAGCAGCTTGCGGACAGGGGCGGATACGCAGTATTTT. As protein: CASSLRTGADTQYF. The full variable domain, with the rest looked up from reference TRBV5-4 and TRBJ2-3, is ETGVTQSPTHLIKTRGQQVTLRCSSQSGHNTVSWYQQALGQGPQFIFQYYREEENGRGNFPPRFSGLQFPNYSSELNVNALELDDSALYLCASSLRTGADTQYFGPGTRLTVL.

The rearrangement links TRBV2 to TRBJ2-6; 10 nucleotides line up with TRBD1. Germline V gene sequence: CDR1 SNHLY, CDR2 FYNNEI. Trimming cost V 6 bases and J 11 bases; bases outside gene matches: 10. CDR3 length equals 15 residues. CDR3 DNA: TGTGCCAGCAGAGCGGGGACAGGGGAAGGATACGTCCTGACTTTC. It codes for CASRAGTGEGYVLTF.

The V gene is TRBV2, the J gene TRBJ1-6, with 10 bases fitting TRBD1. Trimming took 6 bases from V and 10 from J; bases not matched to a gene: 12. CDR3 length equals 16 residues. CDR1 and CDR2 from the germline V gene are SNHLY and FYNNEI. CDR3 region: CASRLREGQGKSPLHF. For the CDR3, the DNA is TGTGCCAGCAGGCTGAGAGAGGGACAGGGGAAATCACCCCTCCACTTT. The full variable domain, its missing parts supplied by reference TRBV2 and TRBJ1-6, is EPEVTQTPSHQVTQMGQEVILRCVPISNHLYFYWYRQILGQKVEFLVSFYNNEISEKSEIFDDQFSVERPDGSNFTLKIRSTKLEDSAMYFCASRLREGQGKSPLHFGNGTRLTVT.

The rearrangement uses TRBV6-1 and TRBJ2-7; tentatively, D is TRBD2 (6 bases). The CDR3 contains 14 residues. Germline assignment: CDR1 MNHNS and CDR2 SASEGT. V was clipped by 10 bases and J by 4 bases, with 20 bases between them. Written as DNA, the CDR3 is TGTGCCACCAGACCGGGACTTCCCCTTTACGAGCAGTACTTC. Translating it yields CATRPGLPLYEQYF.

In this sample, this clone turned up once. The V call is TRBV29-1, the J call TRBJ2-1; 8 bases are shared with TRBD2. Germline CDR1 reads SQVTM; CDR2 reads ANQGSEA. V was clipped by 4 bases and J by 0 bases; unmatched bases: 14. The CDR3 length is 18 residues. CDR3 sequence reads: CSVAPRLAGGSSYNEQFF. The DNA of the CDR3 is TGCAGCGTTGCGCCCCGCCTAGCGGGTGGGAGCTCCTACAATGAGCAGTTCTTC.

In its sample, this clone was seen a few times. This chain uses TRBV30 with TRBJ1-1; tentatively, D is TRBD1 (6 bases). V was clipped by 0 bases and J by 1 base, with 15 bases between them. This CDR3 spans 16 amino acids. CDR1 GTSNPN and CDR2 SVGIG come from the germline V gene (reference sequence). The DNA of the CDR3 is TGTGCCTGGAGTGTACCGGGGGGCTCAGGGAACACTGAAGCTTTCTTT. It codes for CAWSVPGGSGNTEAFF.

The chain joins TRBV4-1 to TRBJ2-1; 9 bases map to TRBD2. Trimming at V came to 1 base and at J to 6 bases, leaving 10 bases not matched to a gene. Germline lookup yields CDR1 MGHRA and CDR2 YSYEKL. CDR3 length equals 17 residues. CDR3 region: CASSQGGRGRGGNEQFF. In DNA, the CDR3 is TGCGCCAGCAGCCAAGGTGGTCGGGGGCGGGGGGGCAATGAGCAGTTCTTC.

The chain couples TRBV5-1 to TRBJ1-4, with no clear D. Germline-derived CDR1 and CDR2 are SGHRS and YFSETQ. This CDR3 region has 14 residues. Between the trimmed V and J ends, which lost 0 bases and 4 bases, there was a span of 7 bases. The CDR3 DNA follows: TGCGCCAGCAGCTTGGACAGTTTTAATGAAAAACTGTTTTTT. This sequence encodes CASSLDSFNEKLFF.

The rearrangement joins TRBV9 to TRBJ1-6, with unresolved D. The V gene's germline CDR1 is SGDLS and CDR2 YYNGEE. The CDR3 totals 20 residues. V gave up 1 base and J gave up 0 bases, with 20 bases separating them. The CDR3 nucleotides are TGTGCCAGCAGCGTACTCCCTGGTGAAGCCGGGTCCTCCTATAATTCACCCCTCCACTTT. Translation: CASSVLPGEAGSSYNSPLHF.

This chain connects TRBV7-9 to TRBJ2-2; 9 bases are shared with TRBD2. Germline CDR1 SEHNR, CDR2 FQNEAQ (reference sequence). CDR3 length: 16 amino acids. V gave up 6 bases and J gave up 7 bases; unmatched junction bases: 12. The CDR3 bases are TGTGCCAGCAGTTTGCAGGCTAGCGGGATAATCGGGGAGCTGTTTTTT. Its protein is CASSLQASGIIGELFF.